A selection of T cell receptor beta chains follows, all from one sample in a study of T cell responses to AZD1222 COVID-19 vaccine. The data were produced by immunoSEQ multiplex PCR, yet TCRdb's version contains in-frame clones alone and is incomplete. The sample yields 160,000 or so clones, over 75% seen once. The sequencing here drew on peripheral blood, taken 28 days after the second AZD1222 dose. Receptors were obtained from an adult who received the AZD1222 COVID-19 vaccine. Both conserved end residues are part of each CDR3. Each record gives: D gene, clone size, V gene, J gene, CDR3 protein, CDR3 DNA. D genes are given only for firm matches. Clone size, where shown, is once, few, many, or a class for clones that have expanded.

NA,NA,TRBV20-1,TRBJ2-5,CSPLDRETQYF,TGCAGTCCCCTGGACCGGGAGACCCAGTACTTC
NA,once,TRBV6-5,TRBJ1-5,CATQTVLTLNQPQHF,TGTGCCACCCAGACAGTACTTACCCTCAATCAGCCCCAGCATTTT
NA,once,TRBV2,TRBJ1-1,CASSEVRGAGTEAFF,TGTGCCAGCAGTGAAGTGAGGGGGGCGGGCACTGAAGCTTTCTTT
NA,NA,TRBV29-1,TRBJ1-1,CSVALQGNTEAFF,TGCAGCGTAGCCTTACAGGGGAACACTGAAGCTTTCTTT
NA,once,TRBV3-1/TRBV3-2,TRBJ1-2,CASSQDRDIYGYTF,TGTGCCAGCAGCCAAGATCGCGACATCTATGGCTACACCTTC
TRBD1,NA,TRBV9,TRBJ1-2,CASSHRTGTLAGYGYTF,TGTGCCAGCAGCCACCGGACAGGGACGTTAGCTGGGTATGGCTACACCTTC
NA,NA,TRBV7-2,TRBJ2-3,CASSSPGLRRTDTQYF,TGTGCCAGCAGCTCCCCTGGGTTGCGCCGCACAGATACGCAGTATTTT
TRBD1,NA,TRBV30,TRBJ1-3,CAWSVLQGDGNTIYF,TGTGCCTGGAGTGTATTACAGGGGGACGGAAACACCATATATTTT
NA,NA,TRBV5-1,TRBJ1-2,CASSKETDFYGYTF,TGCGCCAGCAGCAAAGAGACAGACTTCTATGGCTACACCTTC
NA,NA,TRBV7-2,TRBJ2-1,CASTRESYNEQFF,TGTGCCAGCACCCGGGAGTCCTACAATGAGCAGTTCTTC
NA,NA,TRBV7-6,TRBJ1-4,CASSLEGGKGEKLFF,TGTGCCAGCAGCTTAGAAGGGGGAAAAGGAGAAAAACTGTTTTTT
TRBD1,NA,TRBV7-9,TRBJ1-3,CASRPGTAGNTIYF,TGTGCCAGCAGGCCCGGGACAGCTGGAAACACCATATATTTT
NA,NA,TRBV5-1,TRBJ2-2,CASGGVGELFF,TGCGCCAGCGGGGGAGTCGGGGAGCTGTTTTTT
NA,NA,TRBV9,TRBJ1-6,CASSVVDRGVSPLHF,TGTGCCAGCAGCGTAGTGGATCGGGGGGTCTCACCCCTCCACTTT